Sequencing of this T cell receptor beta chain was carried out in a study of PD-1 blockade in classical Hodgkin lymphoma. Whole-study context: Every 2 weeks, patients had 3 mg/kg nivolumab intravenously.

Every single patient, without exception, relapsed after autologous stem cell transplantation, and brentuximab vedotin exposure varied. It was by magnetic negative selection that CD4+ T cells were purified from thawed PBMCs. General study results and limits: The study found that TCR diversity rose significantly by C4D1 in CD4+ but not CD8+ cells.

The protocol was immunoSEQ multiplex PCR, while the TCRdb copy is restricted to in-frame clones and leaves out a portion. The data hold about 15,000 clones, with around 85% observed a single time. Regarding this clone: Its cognate antigen is unknown.

V lost 0 bases, J lost 11 bases, and 10 bases stayed unmatched. The CDR3 length is 15 residues. Germline V lookup: CDR1 MGHRA, CDR2 YSYEKL. The chain uses TRBV4-1 and TRBJ1-1, with TRBD1 matching over 9 bases. Material: CD4+ T cells from blood, obtained at baseline. The receptor was isolated from a human donor with classical Hodgkin lymphoma. In nucleotides, the CDR3 is TGCGCCAGCAGCCAAGATCGGGACAGGGCCTCTCGGGCTTTCTTT. This encodes CASSQDRDRASRAFF.